This T cell receptor beta chain emerged from a study of shared T cell receptors in the human thymus. With 4 bases clipped from V and 6 bases from J, the junction kept 5 bases outside the gene matches. The germline gives CDR1 SGHNT, CDR2 YYREEE (reference sequence). CDR3 length equals 13 residues. Assay: immunoSEQ multiplex PCR; the TCRdb copy retains only in-frame clones and omits some. The sample has some 640,000 clones, approximately 89% seen once. In addition, the sample was reused for a study of human thymus T cells.

The chain uses TRBV5-4 and TRBJ1-2; TRBD1 matches at 8 bases. Material: thymocytes. This TCR came from a boy less than two years old with a congenital heart defect. The CDR3 protein is CASSPTGDHGYTF. Here the CDR3 DNA reads TGTGCCAGCAGCCCGACAGGGGACCATGGCTACACCTTC.